The next 23 T cell receptor beta chains were all read from a single sample in a study of CD8+ T cells in alopecia areata. Regarding treatment: oral pan-JAK inhibitor, 5-10 mg twice daily. Extracted RNA was reverse transcribed, and the resulting cDNA served as sequencing template. The assay was immunoSEQ multiplex PCR, and TCRdb's table has in-frame clones only and misses some. The repertoire includes 80,000 to 100,000 clones, roughly 45% of them detected once, and more than 15% sits in the top ten. Sequencing was performed on CD8+ T cells sorted from blood, taken at week 24, from a patient treated with tofacitinib. The receptors were sampled from a human donor with alopecia areata.

The sample holds a few counts of this clone. The chain uses TRBV6-6 and TRBJ1-5; D unclear. The germline gives CDR1 MNHNY, CDR2 SVGAGI (reference sequence). Trimming stripped 4 bases from V and 0 bases from J, with 7 bases between. The CDR3 has 14 residues. CDR3 sequence reads: CASSSAYSNQPQHF. The CDR3, as DNA: TGTGCCAGCAGTTCAGCTTATAGCAATCAGCCCCAGCATTTT.

The rearrangement joins TRBV29-1 to TRBJ2-7, with 10 bases aligning to TRBD1. CDR1 and CDR2 (germline): SQVTM, ANQGSEA. The V segment lost 4 bases and the J segment 2 bases; nucleotides outside the gene matches: 5. There are 14 residues in the CDR3. The CDR3 sequence: CSVGGTGETYEQYF. The CDR3 DNA follows: TGCAGCGTTGGGGGGACAGGGGAGACCTACGAGCAGTACTTC.

V and J are TRBV6-5 and TRBJ1-5, with unresolved D. Germline lookup yields CDR1 MNHEY and CDR2 SVGAGI. The CDR3 is 14 residues long. V lost 2 bases to trimming and J lost 5 bases, with 10 bases between them. In DNA, the CDR3 is TGTGCCAGCAGTTACAAAGGCGGTTATCAGCCCCAGCATTTT. Protein: CASSYKGGYQPQHF.

This chain joins TRBV20-1 and TRBJ2-2; D not certain. The CDR3 sequence is 11 residues long. Trimming removed 3 bases from V and 7 bases from J, with 6 bases in between. Germline CDR1 reads DFQATT; CDR2 reads SNEGSKA (reference sequence). CDR3 DNA: TGCAGTGCTAGTTATTTCGGGGAGCTGTTTTTT. Amino acid sequence: CSASYFGELFF.

The sample holds a few counts of this clone. A single base separates this from a much larger clone, so it may be a read error. The same CDR3 can be traced to other DNA sequences in this sample. CDR3 sequence (DNA): TGTGCCAGCAGCTTAAAGGTTGAGGGCACTGAAGCTTTCTTT. Encoded protein: CASSLKVEGTEAFF. The gene calls are TRBV7-9 and TRBJ1-1; D is unclear. CDR3 length: 14 amino acids. Germline CDR1 is SEHNR and CDR2 is FQNEAQ (reference sequence). V lost 2 bases to trimming and J lost 4 bases, with 11 bases between them.

This sequence joins TRBV7-3 and TRBJ2-2; 10 nucleotides match TRBD1. Germline trimming cut 2 bases from V and 3 bases from J; bases unmatched to any gene: 3. The germline V gene has CDR1 SGHTA and CDR2 FQGTGA. CDR3 length: 16 amino acids. Here the CDR3 DNA reads TGTGCCAGCAGCTTAGCGGGACAGGGGCACACCGGGGAGCTGTTTTTT. Encoded protein: CASSLAGQGHTGELFF.

This clone has just a few counts. This chain joins TRBV25-1 and TRBJ2-7; TRBD2 might be the D (5 bases). Germline V gene sequence: CDR1 MGHDK, CDR2 SYGVNS. The CDR3 sequence is 13 residues long. V lost 9 bases, J lost 5 bases, and 17 bases lay in between. Written as DNA, the CDR3 is TGTGCCAGTGCCAACTCTTGGCGGGACGAGCAGTACTTC. This gives the protein CASANSWRDEQYF.

The rearrangement links TRBV27 to TRBJ2-2; D gene unclear. This CDR3 is 13 amino acids long. Germline V gene data show CDR1 as MNHEY and CDR2 as SMNVEV (reference sequence). Trimming pared 7 bases from V and 2 bases from J, leaving 8 bases between. The chain's CDR3 is CASISRNTGELFF. Here the CDR3 DNA reads TGTGCCAGCATCAGCAGAAACACCGGGGAGCTGTTTTTT.

The chain carries TRBV7-9 and TRBJ2-7; D might be TRBD1 or TRBD2, each matching 5 bases. The CDR3 covers 16 residues. Germline V lookup: CDR1 SEHNR, CDR2 FQNEAQ (reference sequence). V lost 7 bases to trimming and J lost 0 bases, with 19 bases between them. DNA of the CDR3: TGTGCCAGCAACCCTCTTTCAGGGACGTCCTCCTACGAGCAGTACTTC. This encodes CASNPLSGTSSYEQYF.

V and J are TRBV7-9 and TRBJ2-1; D tentatively reads TRBD1 or TRBD2 (5 bases each). Trimming stripped 6 bases from V and 4 bases from J, with 7 bases between. The CDR3 consists of 12 residues. The germline V gene has CDR1 SEHNR and CDR2 FQNEAQ (reference sequence). The CDR3 loop reads CASRGVYNEQFF. The CDR3 DNA reads TGTGCCAGCAGGGGGGTTTACAATGAGCAGTTCTTC. Full variable domain (remainder filled in from reference TRBV7-9 and TRBJ2-1): DTGVSQNPRHKITKRGQNVTFRCDPISEHNRLYWYRQTLGQGPEFLTYFQNEAQLEKSRLLSDRFSAERPKGSFSTLEIQRTEQGDSAMYLCASRGVYNEQFFGPGTRLTVL.

This clone came up a few times. V is TRBV11-2 and J is TRBJ2-4; 9 bases line up with TRBD2. Germline V gene lookup returns CDR1 SGHAT and CDR2 FQNNGV. With V trimmed by 4 bases and J by 1 base, 8 bases remained unmatched. This CDR3 comprises 17 residues. The CDR3 protein is CASSSLAGRGAKNIQYF. The CDR3 DNA reads as TGTGCCAGCAGCTCCCTAGCGGGAAGGGGGGCCAAAAACATTCAGTACTTC.

In this sample, this clone turned up a few times. The chain uses TRBV9 and TRBJ2-3; no firm D call. Trimming stripped 2 bases from V and 0 bases from J, with 13 bases between. Germline V CDR1 and CDR2: SGDLS, YYNGEE. The CDR3 runs to 16 residues. The CDR3 DNA reads as TGTGCCAGCAGCGTTTCGGTTGGCTCTAGCACAGATACGCAGTATTTT. Amino acids: CASSVSVGSSTDTQYF.

This clone was found a few times. CDR3 residues: CACLLAGGEQYF. CDR3 coding DNA: TGCGCCTGCCTCCTGGCGGGGGGCGAGCAGTACTTC. The chain carries TRBV10-2 and TRBJ2-5; TRBD2 aligns across 8 bases. The better agreement between TRBJ2-7 and the DNA end casts doubt on the J call. Germline CDR1 WSHSY, CDR2 SAAADI. This CDR3 comprises 12 residues.

The chain joins TRBV5-4 to TRBJ2-7; D not certain. The V end was cut by 0 bases, the J end by 2 bases, with 12 bases between. The CDR3 totals 15 residues. Per the germline V gene, CDR1 is SGHNT and CDR2 is YYREEE (reference sequence). CDR3 residues: CASSLVGGTPYEQYF. The CDR3 coding sequence is TGTGCCAGCAGCTTGGTAGGTGGAACTCCCTACGAGCAGTACTTC. Combining the CDR3 with reference TRBV5-4 and TRBJ2-7 gives the whole variable domain ETGVTQSPTHLIKTRGQQVTLRCSSQSGHNTVSWYQQALGQGPQFIFQYYREEENGRGNFPPRFSGLQFPNYSSELNVNALELDDSALYLCASSLVGGTPYEQYFGPGTRLTVT.

This rearrangement joins TRBV30 to TRBJ2-2; a weak D match, TRBD2 (6 bases). CDR1 is GTSNPN and CDR2 is SVGIG in the germline V gene (reference sequence). V lost 0 bases, J lost 4 bases, and 12 bases lay in between. The CDR3 is 15 amino acids. The CDR3 protein is CAWSVGEVVTGELFF. The CDR3 DNA sequence: TGTGCCTGGAGTGTCGGGGAGGTGGTCACCGGGGAGCTGTTTTTT.

J is TRBJ2-7 and V is TRBV4-1; maybe TRBD2 (5 bases). Trimming took off 0 bases at V and 5 bases at J, with 8 bases between the two ends. Germline V gene data show CDR1 as MGHRA and CDR2 as YSYEKL. The CDR3 spans 13 residues. The CDR3 sequence is CASSQEQRDEQYF. CDR3 nucleotides: TGCGCCAGCAGCCAAGAACAGAGGGACGAGCAGTACTTC.

The rearrangement joins TRBV7-9 to TRBJ2-3; 7 positions agree with TRBD2. CDR1 and CDR2 from the germline V gene are SEHNR and FQNEAQ (reference sequence). The V segment lost 4 bases and the J segment 3 bases; nucleotides outside the gene matches: 10. The CDR3 has 16 amino acids. The CDR3 region has the DNA TGTGCCAGCAGCTCACCCCGCCTAGCGGAAACAGATACGCAGTATTTT. This encodes CASSSPRLAETDTQYF.

The chain couples TRBV28 to TRBJ2-1; D perhaps matches TRBD1 (6 bases). The CDR3 sequence is 14 residues long. Germline V gives CDR1 MDHEN, CDR2 SYDVKM. V dropped 5 bases and J dropped 3 bases, with 11 bases sitting between them. CDR3 sequence (DNA): TGTGCCAGCAGTGGACAGCATAACTACAATGAGCAGTTCTTC. As protein: CASSGQHNYNEQFF.

At least ten counts were recorded for this clone. The chain is built from TRBV2 and TRBJ2-1; D is perhaps TRBD2 (5 bases). V was trimmed by 5 bases and J by 6 bases, leaving 14 bases between them. The CDR3 is made up of 14 amino acids. Germline V lookup: CDR1 SNHLY, CDR2 FYNNEI. CDR3 coding DNA: TGTGCCAGCAGTTACACACGGGAAGGCAATGAGCAGTTCTTC. Translation gives CASSYTREGNEQFF.

This clone has only a few counts. The chain couples TRBV6-5 to TRBJ2-1; 11 nucleotides agree with TRBD2. Germline-derived CDR1 and CDR2 are MNHEY and SVGAGI. Trimming at V came to 4 bases and at J to 5 bases, leaving 4 bases not matched to a gene. The CDR3 runs 15 residues. The CDR3 loop is CASSFGTSGNNEQFF. CDR3 in DNA: TGTGCCAGCAGTTTCGGGACTAGCGGAAACAATGAGCAGTTCTTC.

The chain is built from TRBV14 and TRBJ2-1, with 8 bases matching TRBD2. Germline loops: CDR1 SGHDN, CDR2 FVKESK. This CDR3 is built from 15 residues. The ends lost 2 bases at V and 5 bases at J; junction bases unmatched: 5. CDR3 region: CASSQKAGENNEQFF. CDR3 bases: TGTGCCAGCAGCCAAAAAGCGGGAGAAAACAATGAGCAGTTCTTC.

This clone was detected once. CDR3 residues: CASLSGNTEAFF. CDR3 DNA: TGTGCCAGCCTCTCGGGGAACACTGAAGCTTTCTTT. The chain is built from TRBV7-9 and TRBJ1-1; D call uncertain. V was trimmed by 8 bases and J by 1 base, leaving 8 bases between them. From germline, CDR1 is SEHNR and CDR2 FQNEAQ (reference sequence). This CDR3 has 12 amino acids.

As concerns this clone: A much larger clone lies one base from this, so it may be a read error. Distinct nucleotide sequences in the sample also encode this CDR3. The chain's CDR3 is CASSFSYEQYF. As DNA, the CDR3 is TGTGCCAGCAGCTTTTCCTACGAGCAGTACTTC. The chain carries TRBV11-2 and TRBJ2-7, with unresolved D. There are 11 residues in the CDR3. Trimming removed 3 bases from V and 1 base from J, with 1 base in between. Germline V CDR1 and CDR2: SGHAT, FQNNGV.